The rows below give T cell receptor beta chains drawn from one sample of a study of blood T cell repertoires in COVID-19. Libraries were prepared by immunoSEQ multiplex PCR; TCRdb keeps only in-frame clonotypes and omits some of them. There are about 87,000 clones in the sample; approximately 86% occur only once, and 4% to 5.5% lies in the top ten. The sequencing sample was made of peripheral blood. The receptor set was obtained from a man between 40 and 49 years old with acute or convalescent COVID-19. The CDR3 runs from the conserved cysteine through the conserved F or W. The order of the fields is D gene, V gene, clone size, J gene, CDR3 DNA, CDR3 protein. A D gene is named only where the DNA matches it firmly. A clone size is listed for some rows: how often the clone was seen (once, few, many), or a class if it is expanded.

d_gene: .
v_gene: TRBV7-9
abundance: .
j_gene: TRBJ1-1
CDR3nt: TGTGCCAGCCCGAGGTCCCCAGGGGTTAACACTGAAGCTTTCTTT
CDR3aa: CASPRSPGVNTEAFF

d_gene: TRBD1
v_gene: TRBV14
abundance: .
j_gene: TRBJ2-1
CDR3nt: TGTGCCAGCAGCCAGACAGGGGTTCCCTACAATGAGCAGTTCTTC
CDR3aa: CASSQTGVPYNEQFF

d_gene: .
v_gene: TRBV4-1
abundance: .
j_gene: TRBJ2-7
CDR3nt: TGCGCCAGCAGCCAAGGGAGCTACGAGCAGTACTTC
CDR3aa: CASSQGSYEQYF

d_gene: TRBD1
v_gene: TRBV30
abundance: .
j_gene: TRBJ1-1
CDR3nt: TGTGCCTGGAGTACACAGGGGGCGGTGGGAGCTTTCTTT
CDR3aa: CAWSTQGAVGAFF

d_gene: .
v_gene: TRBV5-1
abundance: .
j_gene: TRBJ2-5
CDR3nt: TGCGCCAGCAGCCCAGGTGGGGAGACCCAGTACTTC
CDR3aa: CASSPGGETQYF

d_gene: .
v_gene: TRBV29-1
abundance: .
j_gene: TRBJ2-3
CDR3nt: TGCAGCGTTGTATCCCCCCTTACTAGCACAGATACGCAGTATTTT
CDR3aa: CSVVSPLTSTDTQYF

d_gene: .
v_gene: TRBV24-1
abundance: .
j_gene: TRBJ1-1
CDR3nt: TGTGCCATATCTAAATGGGCTTTCTTT
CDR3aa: CAISKWAFF

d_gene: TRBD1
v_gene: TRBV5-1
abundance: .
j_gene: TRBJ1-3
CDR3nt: TGCGCCAGCAGCTTGAGGACAGGCGACGGAAACACCATATATTTT
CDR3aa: CASSLRTGDGNTIYF

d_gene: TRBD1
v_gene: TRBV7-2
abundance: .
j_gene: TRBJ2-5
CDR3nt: TGTGCCAGCAGCCCCAGGACAGGGGGAGAGACCCAGTACTTC
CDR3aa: CASSPRTGGETQYF

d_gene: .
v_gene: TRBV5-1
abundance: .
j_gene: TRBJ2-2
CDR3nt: TGCGCCAGCAGCTTTGGGACAAATCCCGGGGAGCTGTTTTTT
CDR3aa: CASSFGTNPGELFF

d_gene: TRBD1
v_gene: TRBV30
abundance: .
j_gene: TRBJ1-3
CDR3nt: TGTGCCTGGACAGGGGGCTACTCTGGAAACACCATATATTTT
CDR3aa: CAWTGGYSGNTIYF

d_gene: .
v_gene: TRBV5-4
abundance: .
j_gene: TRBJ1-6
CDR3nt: TGTGCCAGCAGAAAGGCGGGGGGTTATAATTCACCCCTCCACTTT
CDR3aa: CASRKAGGYNSPLHF

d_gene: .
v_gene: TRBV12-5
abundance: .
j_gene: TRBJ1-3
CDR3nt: TGTGCTAGTGGTTTGGGTTCATGGGCGTCTGGAAACACCATATATTTT
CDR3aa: CASGLGSWASGNTIYF

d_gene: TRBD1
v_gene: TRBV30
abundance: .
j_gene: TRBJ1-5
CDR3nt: TGTGCCTGGAGCGTCGCGGACAGGGATCAGCCCCAGCATTTT
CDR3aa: CAWSVADRDQPQHF

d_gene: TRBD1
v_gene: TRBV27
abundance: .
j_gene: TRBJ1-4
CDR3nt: TGTGCCAGCAGTTCAACAGGGGGCTGGGATGAAAAACTGTTTTTT
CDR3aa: CASSSTGGWDEKLFF

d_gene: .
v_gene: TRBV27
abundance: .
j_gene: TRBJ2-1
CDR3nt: TGTGCCAGCAGTTTAAGGGGTTCCTACAATGAGCAGTTCTTC
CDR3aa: CASSLRGSYNEQFF

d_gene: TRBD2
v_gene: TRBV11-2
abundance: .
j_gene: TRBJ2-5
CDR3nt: TGTGCCAGCAGCCGAACCCCGGGACTAGCGGGATCGCGAGAGACCCAGTACTTC
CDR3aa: CASSRTPGLAGSRETQYF

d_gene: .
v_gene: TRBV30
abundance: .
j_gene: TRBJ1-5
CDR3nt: TGTGCCTGGAGTCAGGGGTCTGGGCCCCAGCATTTT
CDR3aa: CAWSQGSGPQHF

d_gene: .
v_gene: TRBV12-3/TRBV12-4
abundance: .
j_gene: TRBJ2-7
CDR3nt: TGTGCCAGCAGGAGGGCCACCACCTACGAGCAGTACTTC
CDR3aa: CASRRATTYEQYF

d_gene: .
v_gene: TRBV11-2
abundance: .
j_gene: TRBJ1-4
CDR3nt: TGTGCCAGCAGCTTACAGGGTCGTGAAAAACTGTTTTTT
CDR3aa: CASSLQGREKLFF

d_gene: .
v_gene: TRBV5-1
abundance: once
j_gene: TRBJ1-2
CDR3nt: TGCGCCAGCAGCTCGGACAGTGGCTACACCTTC
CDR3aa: CASSSDSGYTF

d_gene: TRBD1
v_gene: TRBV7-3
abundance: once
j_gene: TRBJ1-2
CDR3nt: TGTGCCAGCAGCCGCCTCCCAGGGGGTGGCTACACCTTC
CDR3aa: CASSRLPGGGYTF

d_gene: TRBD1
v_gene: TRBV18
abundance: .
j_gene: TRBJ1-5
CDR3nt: TGTGCCAGCTCGCACACAGGGGATCAGCCCCAGCATTTT
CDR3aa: CASSHTGDQPQHF

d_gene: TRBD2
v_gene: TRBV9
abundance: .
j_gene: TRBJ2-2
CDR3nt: TGTGCCAGCAGCGTAGCGGGGGGTAACACCGGGGAGCTGTTTTTT
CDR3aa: CASSVAGGNTGELFF

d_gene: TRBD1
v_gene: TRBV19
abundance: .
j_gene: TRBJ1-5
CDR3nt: TGTGCCAGTAGTGCCGTCCCCGGGACAGGCTACAATCAGCCCCAGCATTTT
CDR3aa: CASSAVPGTGYNQPQHF

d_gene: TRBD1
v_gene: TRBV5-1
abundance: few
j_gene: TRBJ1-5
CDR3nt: TGCGCCAGCAGCCCGTCAGGGGGTCGTGAGCCCCAGCATTTT
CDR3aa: CASSPSGGREPQHF

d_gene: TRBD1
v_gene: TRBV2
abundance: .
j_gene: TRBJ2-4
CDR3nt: TGTGCCAGCCTGTGGGACAGAAACATTCAGTACTTC
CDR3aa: CASLWDRNIQYF

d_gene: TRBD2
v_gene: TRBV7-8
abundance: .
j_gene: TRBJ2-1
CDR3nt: TGTGCCAGCAGCTTAGCGCTTGGTGGTAGCGGGGCTAACAATGAGCAGTTCTTC
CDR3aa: CASSLALGGSGANNEQFF

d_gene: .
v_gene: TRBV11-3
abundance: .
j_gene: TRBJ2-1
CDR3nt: TGTGCCAGCAGCTTACAGGGAACTAATGAGCAGTTCTTC
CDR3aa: CASSLQGTNEQFF

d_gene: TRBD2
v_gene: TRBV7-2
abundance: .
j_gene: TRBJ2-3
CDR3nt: TGTGCCAGCACCCCAGGGGTAGCGGGAGTAACAGATACGCAGTATTTT
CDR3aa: CASTPGVAGVTDTQYF

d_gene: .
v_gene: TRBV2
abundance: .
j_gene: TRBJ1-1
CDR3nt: TGTGCCAGCAGTGAATGGACAGTTAACACTGAAGCTTTCTTT
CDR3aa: CASSEWTVNTEAFF

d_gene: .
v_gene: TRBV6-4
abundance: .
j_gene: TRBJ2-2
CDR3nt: TGTGCCAGCAGTGAGTCCTCCACGGCCGGGGAGCTGTTTTTT
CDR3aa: CASSESSTAGELFF

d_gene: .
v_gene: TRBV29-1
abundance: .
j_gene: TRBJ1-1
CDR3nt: TGCAGCGCCCTCCAGGGCCAGAACACTGAAGCTTTCTTT
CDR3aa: CSALQGQNTEAFF

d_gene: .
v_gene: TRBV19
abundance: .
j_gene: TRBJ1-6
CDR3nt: TGTGCCAGTAGTAGTCTGAGTTCACCCCTCCACTTT
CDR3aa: CASSSLSSPLHF

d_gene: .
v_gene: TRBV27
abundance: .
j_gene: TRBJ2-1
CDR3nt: TGTGCCAGCAGTCCCCAATGGGGGGACAATGAGCAGTTCTTC
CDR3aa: CASSPQWGDNEQFF

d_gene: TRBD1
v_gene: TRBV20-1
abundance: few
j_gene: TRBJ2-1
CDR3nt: TGCAGTGCTAGAGGACAGGGGGTGCAGTTCTTC
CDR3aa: CSARGQGVQFF

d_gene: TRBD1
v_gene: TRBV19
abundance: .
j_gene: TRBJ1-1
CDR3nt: TGTGCCAGTAGTCCAACGACAGGGGGACCCACTGAAGCTTTCTTT
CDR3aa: CASSPTTGGPTEAFF

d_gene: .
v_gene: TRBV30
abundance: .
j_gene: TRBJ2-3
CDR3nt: TGTGCCTGGAAGCCCATCACAGATACGCAGTATTTT
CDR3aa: CAWKPITDTQYF

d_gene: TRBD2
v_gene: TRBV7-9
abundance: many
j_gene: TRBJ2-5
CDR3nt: TGTGCCAGCAGCCCGAAGACTAGCGTCTGGGAGACCCAGTACTTC
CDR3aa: CASSPKTSVWETQYF

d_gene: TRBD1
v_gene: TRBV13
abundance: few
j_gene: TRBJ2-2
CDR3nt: TGTGCCAGCAGCTTTGGGACAGGGGTGTCCGGGGAGCTGTTTTTT
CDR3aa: CASSFGTGVSGELFF

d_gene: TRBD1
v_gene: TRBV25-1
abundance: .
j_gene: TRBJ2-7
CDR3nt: TGTGCCAGCAGTGTGGACAGGAGGTCCTACGAGCAGTACTTC
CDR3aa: CASSVDRRSYEQYF

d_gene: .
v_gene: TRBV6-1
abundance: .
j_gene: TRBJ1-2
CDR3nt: TGTGCCAGCAGTGAAGGGGGGACATTTGGGGCCTATGGCTACACCTTC
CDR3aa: CASSEGGTFGAYGYTF

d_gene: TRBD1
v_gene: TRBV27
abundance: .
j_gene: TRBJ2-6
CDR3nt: TGTGCCAGCAGTTTATCCGACAGGGGGCTTATGGGGGCCAACGTCCTGACTTTC
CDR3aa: CASSLSDRGLMGANVLTF